The sequence of this T cell receptor beta chain was determined in a study of PD-1 blockade in classical Hodgkin lymphoma. General study findings and limits: Sources of repertoire differences remain undefined, possibly disease activity or prior therapy. It was among complete responders that baseline diversity resembled that of newly diagnosed patients.

This clone was counted once. The antigen remains unidentified. The time point: cycle 4 day 1 (C4D1), after around six weeks of nivolumab. Relapse was seen in all patients after autologous stem cell transplantation, and brentuximab vedotin exposure was variable. Magnetic negative selection isolated CD8+ T cells from thawed PBMCs. Germline V gives CDR1 LGHNA, CDR2 YNFKEQ. After removal of 1 base from V and 6 bases from J, the junction contained 0 bases not matched to a gene. This CDR3 is 14 amino acids long. Assay used: immunoSEQ multiplex PCR; TCRdb lists only in-frame clones, some missing. The sample holds around 4,000 clones; more than 60% are singletons and the top ten take around 49%.

V and J are TRBV4-2 and TRBJ2-3; 11 nucleotides align to TRBD2. Here the sequenced sample was CD8+ T cells from blood, taken before the fourth cycle of nivolumab. This TCR was recovered from a human donor with classical Hodgkin lymphoma. CDR3 nucleotide sequence: TGTGCCAGCAGCCAAGGGACTAGCGGGGATACGCAGTATTTT. This codes for CASSQGTSGDTQYF.